The source of this T cell receptor (beta chain) is a study of blood T cell repertoires in COVID-19. Study context: The samples span acute and convalescent COVID-19 from the United States, Italy and Spain. PBMCs, B-cell-depleted T cells, or T cells provided the cDNA or gDNA that made up the material.

This CDR3 is 13 amino acids long. The germline CDR1 and CDR2 sequences are SGHAT and FQNNGV. V was trimmed by 3 bases and J by 8 bases, leaving 10 bases between them. Study processing details: Reference gene primer amplification in the assay estimated nucleated cell counts. Sequenced by immunoSEQ multiplex PCR; TCRdb stores in-frame clones only, minus some. V and J calls and clone size are copied from that table; D and trimming were computed from the DNA. The sample has fewer than 700,000 clones; roughly nine tenths are singletons. Source material: peripheral blood. The origin of this receptor is a woman aged 45-60 years with COVID-19, enrolled during active disease. J is TRBJ2-2 and V is TRBV11-2, with D tentatively TRBD2 (5 bases). CDR3 in amino acids: CASSFGVRGELFF. In DNA, the CDR3 is TGTGCCAGCAGCTTCGGGGTGCGAGGGGAGCTGTTTTTT.